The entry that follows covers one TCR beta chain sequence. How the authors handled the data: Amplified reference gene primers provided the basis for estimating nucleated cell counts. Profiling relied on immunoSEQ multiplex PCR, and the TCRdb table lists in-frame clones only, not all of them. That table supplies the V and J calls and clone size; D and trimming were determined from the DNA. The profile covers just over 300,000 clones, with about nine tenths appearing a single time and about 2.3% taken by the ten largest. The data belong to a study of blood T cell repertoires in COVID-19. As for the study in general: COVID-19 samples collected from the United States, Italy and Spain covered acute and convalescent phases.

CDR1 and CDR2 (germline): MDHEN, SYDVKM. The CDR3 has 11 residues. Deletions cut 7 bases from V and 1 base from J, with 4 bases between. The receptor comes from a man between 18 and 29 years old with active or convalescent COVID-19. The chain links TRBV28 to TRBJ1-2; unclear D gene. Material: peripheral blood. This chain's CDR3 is CASNSNYGYTF. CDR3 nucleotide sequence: TGTGCCAGCAACAGTAACTATGGCTACACCTTC.